The T cell receptor (beta chain) under discussion was sequenced for a study of OX40 agonist ivuxolimab in advanced cancers. Study information: Ivuxolimab, an agonistic anti-OX40 (CD134) antibody, was given to patients.

Libraries were prepared by immunoSEQ multiplex PCR; TCRdb keeps only in-frame clonotypes and omits some of them. The sample gives roughly 49,000 clones, about 75% of which show up once; 7.9% is in the top ten. The V gene lost 3 bases and the J gene lost 4 bases, with 7 bases spanning the gap. Germline V gene sequence: CDR1 MNHEY, CDR2 SMNVEV (reference sequence). The CDR3 contains 13 residues. Whole-study results and caveats: Both blood CD4+ and CD8+ T cells showed clonal growth by week 6 at 0.1 to 3.0 mg/kg.

Of note for this clone: Its antigen is undetermined.

This sequence was found in an adult with an advanced solid tumor such as melanoma, head and neck, liver or kidney cancer. The chain has TRBV27 and TRBJ2-1; D unresolved. The source was CD4+ or CD8+ T cells sorted from blood, collected in a trial of the OX40 agonist ivuxolimab. The CDR3 region is CASSFQSYNEQFF. As DNA, the CDR3 is TGTGCCAGCAGTTTTCAGTCATACAATGAGCAGTTCTTC.